This note documents a single TCR beta chain sequence. The source of the sample is a study of ipilimumab plus nivolumab after autologous stem cell transplantation. For the study at large: Patients received a median of roughly five ipilimumab and roughly eight nivolumab doses. The DLBCL group included primary refractory and relapsed cases.

CDR1 and CDR2 (germline): MNHEY, SVGAGI. CDR3 length: 13 amino acids. Losses at the gene ends were 5 bases for V and 6 bases for J; bases not matched to a gene: 5. Clones were read by immunoSEQ multiplex PCR, and TCRdb kept only the in-frame ones, dropping some. The table lists 15,000 to 20,000 clones, around four fifths of them singletons. This TCR was recovered from a male donor with diffuse large B-cell lymphoma. The rearrangement uses TRBV6-5 and TRBJ2-7; the match to TRBD1 covers 9 bases. The input for sequencing was PBMCs, taken in a trial of ipilimumab plus nivolumab as post-transplant consolidation. CDR3 DNA: TGTGCCAGCAGTCTACAGGGGGCGAGCGAGCAGTACTTC. It is translated as CASSLQGASEQYF.